The 22 T cell receptor beta chains below all came from one sample that was sequenced in a study of blood T cell repertoires in COVID-19. Clones were sequenced by immunoSEQ multiplex PCR, and TCRdb holds only the in-frame ones, with some missing. This table holds roughly 91,000 clones, around 80% found once. Sequencing was performed on peripheral blood. The receptors were gathered from a man in his 70s with acute or convalescent COVID-19.

The rearrangement joins TRBV4-2 to TRBJ2-1; 7 bases fit TRBD2. In germline, CDR1 is LGHNA, CDR2 YNFKEQ. The CDR3 has 16 amino acids. V shed 0 bases, J shed 2 bases, and the junction held 4 bases outside the gene matches. DNA of the CDR3: TGTGCCAGCAGCCAAGATTGGGGGGGGGCCTACAATGAGCAGTTCTTC. Residues: CASSQDWGGAYNEQFF.

J is TRBJ1-5 and V is TRBV28; tentative D call: TRBD1 (5 bases). This CDR3 contains 13 residues. The germline CDR1 and CDR2 sequences are MDHEN and SYDVKM. Between the trimmed V and J ends, which lost 7 bases and 7 bases, there was a span of 14 bases. CDR3 DNA sequence: TGTGCCAGCACCCCGGGGGTGGGGCAGCCCCAGCATTTT. This sequence encodes CASTPGVGQPQHF.

This chain's CDR3 is CASSSRVSNQPQHF. CDR3 sequence (DNA): TGTGCCAGCAGCTCACGAGTTAGCAATCAGCCCCAGCATTTT. The chain couples TRBV5-5 to TRBJ1-5; D is unresolved. V was cut by 3 bases and J by 0 bases, with 7 bases left in between. The germline V gene has CDR1 SGHKS and CDR2 YYEKEE (reference sequence). The CDR3 loop spans 14 amino acids.

The rearrangement links TRBV28 to TRBJ2-2, with 7 bases matching TRBD1. The CDR3 runs to 13 residues. V was pared by 7 bases and J by 7 bases, with 6 bases of the junction left unmatched. The germline V gene has CDR1 MDHEN and CDR2 SYDVKM. The chain's CDR3 is CASIRQGVGELFF. CDR3 coding DNA: TGTGCCAGCATTCGGCAGGGGGTCGGGGAGCTGTTTTTT.

This clone was detected a few times. The rearrangement uses TRBV19 and TRBJ1-2; TRBD1 matches 7 bases. The CDR3 sequence is 16 residues long. CDR1 LNHDA and CDR2 SQIVND come from the germline V gene (reference sequence). V lost 5 bases and J lost 0; bases outside the gene matches: 9. The CDR3 DNA sequence: TGTGCCAGTAGTCCTCCGGGGGACAGCTCTAACTATGGCTACACCTTC. This encodes CASSPPGDSSNYGYTF. Full variable domain (remainder filled in from reference TRBV19 and TRBJ1-2): DGGITQSPKYLFRKEGQNVTLSCEQNLNHDAMYWYRQDPGQGLRLIYYSQIVNDFQKGDIAEGYSVSREKKESFPLTVTSAQKNPTAFYLCASSPPGDSSNYGYTFGSGTRLTVV.

The rearrangement uses TRBV3-1 (or the pseudogene TRBV3-2) and TRBJ2-7; D is uncertain. The CDR3 totals 13 residues. Germline V gives CDR1 LGHDT, CDR2 YNNKEL (reference sequence). Trimming pared 5 bases from V and 3 bases from J, leaving 11 bases between. CDR3 region: CASSKRVSYEQYF. The CDR3 nucleotides read TGTGCCAGCAGCAAACGGGTCAGCTACGAGCAGTACTTC.

This sequence joins TRBV5-4 and TRBJ2-1; TRBD1 might be the D (6 bases). The CDR3 is 15 residues long. The germline gives CDR1 SGHNT, CDR2 YYREEE (reference sequence). The V end lost 4 bases, the J end lost 6 bases, and 17 bases lay between the germline ends. The CDR3 region is CASSTNRDLGNEQFF. CDR3 DNA sequence: TGTGCCAGCAGCACTAACAGGGATTTAGGCAATGAGCAGTTCTTC.

This clone was seen more than once but under ten times. The chain carries TRBV19 and TRBJ2-7; TRBD1 is a possible D gene (5 bases). The CDR3 has 15 amino acids. Trimming cost V 3 bases and J 3 bases, with 15 bases left between them. Germline CDR1 and CDR2: LNHDA and SQIVND (reference sequence). The CDR3 coding sequence is TGTGCCAGTAGTATTTTCCTTGGCCAGGGCTACGAGCAGTACTTC. Protein: CASSIFLGQGYEQYF.

The chain combines TRBV2 with TRBJ2-7, with no clear D. In germline, CDR1 is SNHLY, CDR2 FYNNEI. The V gene lost 7 bases and the J gene lost 3 bases, with 7 bases spanning the gap. This CDR3 contains 11 residues. CDR3 nucleotides: TGTGCCAGCATGGAGAACTACGAGCAGTACTTC. Residues: CASMENYEQYF.

By sample share, this clone is large (0.1 to 1%). The V and J genes are TRBV4-2 and TRBJ2-2; perhaps TRBD2 as D (5 bases). In germline, CDR1 is LGHNA, CDR2 YNFKEQ. The CDR3 has 16 amino acids. The V end lost 3 bases, the J end lost 1 base, and 12 bases lay between the germline ends. CDR3 region: CASSHTMAGNTGELFF. The CDR3 coding sequence is TGTGCCAGCAGCCACACGATGGCGGGGAACACCGGGGAGCTGTTTTTT.

The chain joins TRBV28 to TRBJ2-5; D not certain. CDR1 is MDHEN and CDR2 is SYDVKM in the germline V gene. Between the trimmed V and J ends, which lost 5 bases and 5 bases, there was a span of 3 bases. The CDR3 spans 10 residues. The CDR3 DNA is TGTGCCAGCAGTCGGGAGACCCAGTACTTC. Amino acids: CASSRETQYF.

The rearrangement joins TRBV2 to TRBJ1-2; maybe TRBD1 (5 bases). This CDR3 has 11 amino acids. Germline values: CDR1 SNHLY, CDR2 FYNNEI. Trimming pared 10 bases from V and 7 bases from J, leaving 13 bases between. The CDR3 DNA reads TGTGCCACCCCAGGGATCGGTGGCTACACCTTC. It is translated as CATPGIGGYTF. The variable domain in full, with the rest retrieved from reference TRBV2 and TRBJ1-2, is EPEVTQTPSHQVTQMGQEVILRCVPISNHLYFYWYRQILGQKVEFLVSFYNNEISEKSEIFDDQFSVERPDGSNFTLKIRSTKLEDSAMYFCATPGIGGYTFGSGTRLTVV.

The chain carries TRBV19 and TRBJ1-1; 9 bases map to TRBD1. CDR3 size: 16 residues. Germline assignment: CDR1 LNHDA and CDR2 SQIVND (reference sequence). Trimming took 5 bases from V and 7 from J; bases not matched to a gene: 14. The CDR3 is CASSHSPGQGFGEAFF. DNA of the CDR3: TGTGCCAGTAGTCACTCTCCGGGACAGGGCTTTGGTGAAGCTTTCTTT.

V usage is TRBV5-1 and J usage is TRBJ1-6, with 7 bases fitting TRBD1. The length of the CDR3 is 16 residues. Losses at the gene ends were 1 base for V and 5 bases for J; bases not matched to a gene: 6. CDR1 SGHRS and CDR2 YFSETQ come from the germline V gene. The CDR3 region has the DNA TGCGCCAGCAGCTTGAGACTAGGGACAGATAATTCACCCCTCCACTTT. This translates into CASSLRLGTDNSPLHF.

V and J are TRBV19 and TRBJ1-6; 11 bases map to TRBD1. The V gene end was trimmed by 5 bases and the J gene end by 4 bases; junction bases not matched to a gene: 1. CDR1 and CDR2 (germline): LNHDA, SQIVND (reference sequence). The CDR3 is 15 amino acids. For the CDR3, the DNA is TGTGCCAGTAGTGGACAGGGGGCTTATAATTCACCCCTCCACTTT. Protein product: CASSGQGAYNSPLHF. Variable domain in full (rest from reference TRBV19 and TRBJ1-6): DGGITQSPKYLFRKEGQNVTLSCEQNLNHDAMYWYRQDPGQGLRLIYYSQIVNDFQKGDIAEGYSVSREKKESFPLTVTSAQKNPTAFYLCASSGQGAYNSPLHFGNGTRLTVT.

The chain couples TRBV2 to TRBJ2-4, with a possible D match to TRBD2 (6 bases). Trimming took 7 bases from V and 0 from J, leaving 25 bases between them. This CDR3 contains 19 residues. Germline V gene sequence: CDR1 SNHLY, CDR2 FYNNEI. The CDR3 DNA sequence: TGTGCCAGCAAAAGTATTTTGGGCGGGGTCAACAAAGCCAAAAACATTCAGTACTTC. Its translation is CASKSILGGVNKAKNIQYF.

CDR3 DNA sequence: TGTGCCAGCAGCCGGGACAGGGGGACGATCCACGAGCAGTACGTC. It translates to CASSRDRGTIHEQYV. This chain connects TRBV5-4 to TRBJ2-7, with TRBD1 matching over 11 bases. Looked up from germline, CDR1 is SGHNT and CDR2 is YYREEE (reference sequence). The V and J ends lost 4 bases and 5 bases, in that order; junction bases with no gene match: 8. The CDR3 has 15 amino acids.

The V and J genes are TRBV21-1 and TRBJ2-2; the table's D call, TRBD2, has no DNA check behind it. TRBV21-1 is tagged as a pseudogene. This CDR3 comprises 16 residues. The CDR3 DNA reads as TGTGCCAGCAGCAATAGGGAGGGAGGGAACACCGGGGAGCTGTTTTTT. Amino acid sequence: CASSNREGGNTGELFF.

The chain carries TRBV18 and TRBJ1-2; 8 positions agree with TRBD1. The CDR3 runs 14 residues. The ends lost 6 bases at V and 3 bases at J; junction bases unmatched: 6. Germline CDR1 is KGHSH and CDR2 is LQKENI. In DNA, the CDR3 is TGTGCCAGCTCCTGGGACAGGCGAGACTATGGCTACACCTTC. Its protein is CASSWDRRDYGYTF.

The rearrangement links TRBV28 to TRBJ2-3, with D possibly being TRBD1 (6 bases). Deletions cut 8 bases from V and 1 base from J, with 19 bases between. This CDR3 is 16 amino acids long. CDR1 is MDHEN and CDR2 is SYDVKM in the germline V gene. The CDR3 reads CASLPRGGRGTDTQYF. CDR3 sequence (DNA): TGTGCCAGCCTCCCTCGAGGGGGAAGGGGCACAGATACGCAGTATTTT.

The chain has TRBV10-3 and TRBJ2-7; no firm D call. Looked up from germline, CDR1 is ENHRY and CDR2 is SYGVKD. The CDR3 runs 10 residues. Trimming removed 6 bases at V and 4 bases at J, with 4 bases between. CDR3 sequence: CAIRRYEQYV. The CDR3, as DNA: TGTGCCATCAGGCGTTACGAGCAGTACGTC.

CDR3 in amino acids: CASSLRQMNTEAFF. CDR3 coding DNA: TGTGCCAGCAGTTTACGTCAGATGAACACTGAAGCTTTCTTT. The chain uses TRBV28 and TRBJ1-1; D is unresolved. The germline V gene has CDR1 MDHEN and CDR2 SYDVKM. V lost 2 bases and J lost 0, with 7 bases in between. This CDR3 is built from 14 residues.